A selection of T cell receptor beta chains follows, all from one sample in a study of identical twins. Via MiXCR, TCRdb re-called the 5' RACE reads, giving one row per CDR3 protein. Among approximately 1.8 million distinct CDR3 sequences listed, about 32% were seen once. Sequencing was carried out using cord blood. The receptors derive from a newborn girl in good health. The CDR3 runs from the conserved cysteine through the conserved F or W. A D gene is named only where the DNA matches it firmly. Clone size is shown for a subset of rows, as once, few, many or a class of expanded clone.

V gene	D gene	clone size	J gene	CDR3 length	CDR3 protein	CDR3 DNA
TRBV12-3/TRBV12-4	TRBD1	few	TRBJ2-5	14	CASSPGQVEETQYF	TGTGCCAGCAGTCCTGGACAGGTAGAAGAGACCCAGTACTTC
TRBV6-6	NA	many	TRBJ2-5	12	CASSPVGETQYF	TGTGCCAGCAGTCCTGTCGGAGAGACCCAGTACTTC
TRBV5-1	TRBD2	few	TRBJ2-3	15	CASSFPGGQADTQYF	TGCGCCAGCAGCTTTCCGGGGGGGCAGGCAGATACGCAGTATTTT
TRBV18	NA	NA	TRBJ1-5	15	CASSPQGPHNQPQHF	TGTGCCAGCTCACCACAGGGACCGCACAATCAGCCCCAGCATTTT
TRBV29-1	NA	once	TRBJ1-2	14	CSLESGDFNYGYTF	TGCAGCCTTGAATCGGGGGACTTTAACTATGGCTACACCTTC
TRBV5-5	NA	NA	TRBJ1-6	15	CASSSLRGANSPLHF	TGTGCCAGCAGCTCCCTTCGGGGTGCCAATTCACCCCTCCACTTT
TRBV20-1	TRBD2	NA	TRBJ2-3	18	CSARGPPGLAANTDTQYF	TGCAGTGCTAGAGGCCCCCCAGGACTAGCGGCCAACACAGATACGCAGTATTTT
TRBV5-1	NA	NA	TRBJ2-6	17	CASSLGRGDSGANVLTF	TGCGCCAGCAGCTTGGGCAGGGGGGACTCTGGGGCCAACGTCCTGACTTTC
TRBV19	NA	NA	TRBJ1-5	14	CASSIDRDLQPQHF	TGTGCCAGTAGTATAGACCGGGACCTTCAGCCCCAGCATTTT
TRBV10-2	NA	few	TRBJ2-7	13	CASTEILAYEQYF	TGCGCCAGCACCGAAATACTAGCCTACGAGCAGTACTTC
TRBV7-2	TRBD1	many	TRBJ2-7	14	CASSMTGGLYEQYF	TGTGCCAGCAGCATGACAGGGGGCTTGTACGAGCAGTACTTC
TRBV11-2	TRBD2	NA	TRBJ2-1	15	CASSPPSWGGNEQFF	TGTGCCAGCAGCCCACCTAGTTGGGGGGGCAATGAGCAGTTCTTC
TRBV21-1	NA	NA	TRBJ2-7	19	CASSANGCLAGGLSYEQYF	TGTGCCAGCAGCGCCAATGGTTGTTTAGCGGGAGGCCTCTCCTACGAGCAGTACTTC
TRBV6-6	NA	NA	TRBJ2-7	11	CAGRTRDEQYF	TGTGCCGGCAGGACGAGGGACGAGCAGTACTTC
TRBV15	NA	many	TRBJ2-1	15	CATSRDSGSYNEQFF	TGTGCCACCAGCAGAGATAGCGGCTCCTACAATGAGCAGTTCTTC
TRBV14	NA	NA	TRBJ2-1	16	CASSQSRLPSYNEQFF	TGTGCCAGCAGCCAATCCCGACTCCCCTCCTACAATGAGCAGTTCTTC
TRBV20-1	NA	NA	TRBJ2-1	15	CSARDDQRSYNEQFF	TGCAGTGCTAGAGATGACCAGCGTTCCTACAATGAGCAGTTCTTC
TRBV9	NA	few	TRBJ1-2	14	CASSVGLSNYGYTF	TGTGCCAGCAGCGTAGGGCTTTCTAACTATGGCTACACCTTC
TRBV4-1	NA	few	TRBJ1-5	14	CASSQVGGFQPQHF	TGCGCCAGCAGCCAAGTTGGGGGATTTCAGCCCCAGCATTTT
TRBV28	NA	once	TRBJ2-4	14	CASSQQGPKNIQYF	TGTGCCAGCAGCCAGCAGGGGCCCAAAAACATTCAGTACTTC
TRBV3-1	TRBD2	NA	TRBJ2-7	15	CASSRSGGGFYEQYF	TGTGCCAGCAGCAGAAGCGGCGGGGGATTCTACGAGCAGTACTTC
TRBV5-1	TRBD2	few	TRBJ2-3	15	CASSRAGVGTDTQYF	TGCGCCAGCAGCCGAGCGGGAGTTGGCACAGATACGCAGTATTTT
TRBV4-1	NA	many	TRBJ1-2	13	CASSLDRGDGYTF	TGTGCCAGCAGTTTGGACCGGGGAGATGGCTACACCTTC
TRBV27	TRBD2	NA	TRBJ2-7	15	CASRRLAERNVEQYF	TGTGCCAGCAGAAGACTAGCGGAGAGGAATGTCGAGCAGTACTTC
TRBV29-1	NA	many	TRBJ2-1	12	CSVPTGGTEQFF	TGCAGCGTCCCGACTGGGGGTACTGAGCAGTTCTTC
TRBV5-6	NA	NA	TRBJ1-5	16	CASSLNTLYSNQPQHF	TGTGCCAGCAGCTTGAACACTCTGTATAGCAATCAGCCCCAGCATTTT
TRBV5-6	TRBD2	NA	TRBJ2-1	15	CASSLTSAVYNEQFF	TGTGCCAGCAGCTTGACTAGCGCCGTCTACAATGAGCAGTTCTTC
TRBV5-4	NA	NA	TRBJ2-3	16	CASSLDRAGSTDTQYF	TGTGCCAGCAGCTTGGACCGGGCAGGGTCCACAGATACGCAGTATTTT
TRBV20-1	NA	NA	TRBJ2-7	13	CSASNSLSCEQYF	TGCAGTGCTAGCAATTCTCTCTCCTGCGAGCAGTACTTC
TRBV27	TRBD2	few	TRBJ2-3	15	CASSPGRDYTDTQYF	TGTGCCAGCAGTCCAGGCCGGGACTACACAGATACGCAGTATTTT
TRBV20-1	TRBD2	few	TRBJ2-7	15	CSAIGLAGGDYEQYF	TGCAGTGCTATAGGACTAGCGGGAGGGGACTACGAGCAGTACTTC
TRBV4-2	TRBD2	NA	TRBJ2-7	17	CASSQDLFSGRAYEQYF	TGTGCCAGCAGCCAAGACCTATTCAGCGGGAGGGCCTACGAGCAGTACTTC
TRBV25-1	NA	NA	TRBJ1-2	12	CASSEVGGRYTF	TGTGCCAGCAGTGAAGTCGGGGGACGCTACACCTTC
TRBV12-3/TRBV12-4	NA	many	TRBJ2-3	14	CASSSFVATDTQYF	TGTGCCAGCAGTTCGTTCGTGGCTACAGATACGCAGTATTTT
TRBV20-1	NA	NA	TRBJ2-3	14	CSARTTYRLDTQYF	TGCAGTGCTCGAACCACCTATCGCTTGGATACGCAGTATTTT
TRBV5-6	NA	few	TRBJ1-2	13	CASSESGAQGYTF	TGTGCCAGCAGCGAATCAGGGGCGCAGGGCTACACCTTC
TRBV20-1	NA	NA	TRBJ2-7	14	CSAPRGRTYNEQYF	TGCAGTGCTCCCCGGGGGCGGACCTACAATGAGCAGTACTTC
TRBV28	TRBD2	NA	TRBJ2-5	20	CASSRSSSGRGGFVTETQYF	TGTGCCAGCAGCAGATCCTCTAGCGGGAGGGGAGGGTTTGTTACCGAGACCCAGTACTTC
TRBV7-2	NA	NA	TRBJ2-7	15	CASSLASPPVGEQYF	TGTGCCAGCAGCTTAGCGTCGCCTCCCGTGGGGGAGCAGTACTTC
TRBV25-1	NA	NA	TRBJ1-6	14	CASSEWSENSPLHF	TGTGCCAGCAGTGAATGGTCAGAAAATTCACCCCTCCACTTT
TRBV5-1	NA	NA	TRBJ2-1	12	CASRFLGNEQFF	TGCGCCAGCCGGTTTCTAGGGAATGAGCAGTTCTTC
TRBV6-6	NA	many	TRBJ1-2	14	CAVHSWGDLGGYTF	TGTGCCGTACACAGTTGGGGCGATTTGGGTGGCTACACCTTC
TRBV7-2	NA	NA	TRBJ1-3	15	CASSLAWGSGNTIYF	TGTGCCAGCAGCTTAGCCTGGGGTTCTGGAAACACCATATATTTT
TRBV11-1	NA	few	TRBJ2-2	13	CASSIDSTGELFF	TGTGCCAGCAGCATTGACTCGACCGGGGAGCTGTTTTTT
TRBV20-1	TRBD2	NA	TRBJ2-7	16	CSASEGGLAGAWEQYF	TGCAGTGCTAGTGAGGGGGGACTAGCGGGAGCTTGGGAGCAGTACTTC
TRBV20-1	NA	few	TRBJ1-5	17	CSAMRAHRSSSNQPQHF	TGCAGTGCTATGCGGGCCCACCGTTCCTCTAGCAATCAGCCCCAGCATTTT
TRBV29-1	TRBD2	once	TRBJ2-7	16	CSVGGPAGLLSYEQYF	TGCAGCGTGGGGGGACCAGCGGGACTTCTCTCCTACGAGCAGTACTTC
TRBV20-1	NA	NA	TRBJ2-5	14	CSARRTVLQETQYF	TGCAGTGCTAGAAGGACAGTCCTCCAAGAGACCCAGTACTTC
TRBV12-3/TRBV12-4	TRBD1	NA	TRBJ1-2	17	CASSPHTDREMVEGYTF	TGTGCCAGCAGTCCTCATACGGACAGGGAGATGGTAGAGGGCTACACCTTC
TRBV4-2	NA	many	TRBJ2-1	14	CASSQPGSYNEQFF	TGTGCCAGCAGCCAACCCGGGTCCTACAATGAGCAGTTCTTC
TRBV6-1	NA	NA	TRBJ1-2	15	CASSQGRGLDYGYTF	TGTGCCAGCAGTCAGGGGAGGGGATTGGACTATGGCTACACCTTC
TRBV28	NA	NA	TRBJ2-7	13	CASSLLWAGEQYF	TGTGCCAGCAGTTTACTTTGGGCCGGCGAGCAGTACTTC
TRBV2	TRBD2	NA	TRBJ2-3	12	CASRRTSGPLDF	TGTGCCAGCAGAAGGACTAGCGGTCCCTTGGATTTT
TRBV12-3/TRBV12-4	TRBD1	NA	TRBJ2-3	13	CATTDRPTDTQYF	TGTGCCACCACGGACAGGCCTACAGATACGCAGTATTTT
TRBV7-9	NA	few	TRBJ1-3	16	CASSLSREFSGNTIYF	TGTGCCAGCAGCTTATCGCGGGAATTCTCTGGAAACACCATATATTTT
TRBV5-1	TRBD1	NA	TRBJ2-1	14	CASSQQNRGNEQFF	TGCGCCAGCAGCCAGCAGAACAGGGGGAATGAGCAGTTCTTC
TRBV3-1	NA	few	TRBJ2-4	15	CASSHPGTPKNIQYF	TGTGCCAGCAGCCATCCGGGGACGCCGAAAAACATTCAGTACTTC
TRBV6-5	NA	once	TRBJ2-7	13	CAGSYGQKYEQYF	TGTGCCGGCAGTTACGGGCAGAAGTACGAGCAGTACTTC
TRBV5-8	TRBD2	NA	TRBJ2-1	15	CASSLDAGAGNEQFF	TGTGCCAGCAGCTTGGATGCGGGAGCGGGCAATGAGCAGTTCTTC
TRBV4-1	NA	few	TRBJ2-3	16	CASSQASTLRSDTQYF	TGCGCCAGCAGCCAAGCGTCGACCCTTCGGTCAGATACGCAGTATTTT